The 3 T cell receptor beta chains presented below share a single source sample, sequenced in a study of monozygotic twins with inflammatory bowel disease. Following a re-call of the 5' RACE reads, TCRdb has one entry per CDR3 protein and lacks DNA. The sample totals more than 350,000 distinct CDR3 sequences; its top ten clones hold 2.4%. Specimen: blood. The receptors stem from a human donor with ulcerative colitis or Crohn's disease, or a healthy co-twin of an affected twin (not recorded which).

CDR3: CASSSGLAGPTYNEQFF. V is TRBV5-1 and J is TRBJ2-1; without DNA, the TCRdb call of TRBD2 cannot be checked. The CDR3 is 17 residues long. Germline V gives CDR1 SGHRS, CDR2 YFSETQ.

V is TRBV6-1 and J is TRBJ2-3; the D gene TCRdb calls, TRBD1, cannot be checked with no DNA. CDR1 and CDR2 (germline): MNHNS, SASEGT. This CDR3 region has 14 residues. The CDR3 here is CASRQGFGTDTQYF.

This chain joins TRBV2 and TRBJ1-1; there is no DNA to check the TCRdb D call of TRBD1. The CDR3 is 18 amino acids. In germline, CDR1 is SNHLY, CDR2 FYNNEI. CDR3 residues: CASYGGWGALSLGTEAFF.